Here is one TCR beta chain with its context. The antigen it binds to is not known. Base-call qualities are not available, and no considerably larger clone is one nucleotide away. The data are from a study of cytomegalovirus exposure and HLA in healthy donors (dated by TCRdb to about 2017). In the study overall: An earlier analysis of roughly 630 of the donors reported about 250 Gb of sequence data and 120 million or so unique TCR beta sequences from around 200 million T cells. The T cell repertoires of under 750 subjects were profiled by immunosequencing and related to cytomegalovirus serostatus. Of the roughly 400 genotyped donors, around 81% fell in the genetic ancestry cluster associated with self-reported Caucasian donors. Along with the approximately 700-subject first cohort, a separate validation cohort of some 130 different subjects was used. Rather than drawing on any new phenotypic data, the later analysis identified candidate immune exposures from TCR beta sequences and the way those sequences occurred across donors. A later analysis re-analyzed previously published TCR beta repertoires from 666 donors and added high-resolution HLA genotyping to study TCR occurrence patterns. About 280 gigabases of sequencing data and 70 million to 95 million unique TCR sequences made up an early release that covered over 550 HLA-typed donors. Among approximately 370 genotyped donors of the cohort, an average of approximately 240,000 unique TCR beta nucleotide sequences was sequenced per donor, of which approximately 19% were non-productive. Alongside the repertoire data, information on donor age, sex, ethnicity and CMV serostatus was compiled. The study aimed to test whether cataloging public T cell receptors could reveal signatures of past pathogen exposure. An earlier analysis of 587 of the donors used high-throughput TCR beta sequencing to judge whether each TCR beta V gene segment behaved as functional or pseudogenic. Every repertoire in the discovery cohort had been generated on one and the same sequencing platform. The number of typed donors differed by locus: roughly 629-630 for A, B, C, DRB1 and DQB1; 500 to 550 for DQA1; 606 for DPA1; and some 470 for DPB1. Because of strong linkage in the cohort, 4 to 6 DR-DQ haplotypes were treated as single units for association and clustering. HLA typing included class I and class II loci at four-digit resolution. In a later genetic analysis, genome-wide SNP genotypes for about 55% of the roughly 670 donors were used, and that subset was treated as a discovery cohort. To predict cytomegalovirus infection status, the study brought together high-throughput TCR immunosequencing, statistical association of individual TCRs with disease status, and machine learning. On the study overall, not on this receptor specifically: In vitro tests confirmed that a few of the cytomegalovirus-associated TCR beta chains recognize cytomegalovirus antigens. A further reported finding was that TCR beta sequences accurately predicted the HLA-A and HLA-B alleles for most subjects in the first cohort. In a later analysis, HLA-associated TCR beta chains showed more clonal expansion and lower generation probabilities than non-associated chains that were equally common. Cytomegalovirus status was reported to be diagnosed by the classifier with high specificity and sensitivity in both the original and validation cohorts. The authors suggested that the approach could potentially be extended to other disease states and immunological phenotypes. Roughly uniform sequencing depth across donors was assumed in presence/absence analyses, although this assumption may not hold. Compared with the roughly 710-donor mean, donors in an Asian-associated ancestry cluster had fewer N-insertions in productive TCRs, according to a later genetic analysis. In an earlier analysis of fewer than 750 of the donors, most TCR beta V segments were observed in productive rearrangements about 90% or about 30% of the time, broadly matching IMGT annotations. A later genetic analysis associated a missense DCLRE1C variant with V-gene and J-gene trimming of TCR beta chains, and an independent cohort replicated the association. Immune exposure information for the cohort was limited to CMV serostatus. Most CMV-associated TCR beta chains appeared to be HLA-restricted in a later analysis, and the HLA associations seemed to be driven largely by CMV exposure. Assigning TCR associations to individual alleles was difficult when HLA alleles, especially DR and DQ, strongly co-occurred. The cohort was sequenced for TCR beta chains only, and without alpha or paired-chain data the features that could be detected were limited. According to a later analysis, TCR association rates differed among HLA loci, with DRB1 alleles showing the most associated TCRs and HLA-C alleles showing the fewest. According to a later analysis, parvovirus B19, influenza, CMV and Epstein-Barr virus appeared linked to several top co-occurrence clusters. The sequencing pipeline was judged likely to have produced a cluster of highly shared sequence variants as a technical artifact. While some public TCRs were present in many individuals, most TCR sequences turned up only very rarely across donors. Linkage disequilibrium might explain the correlated functional status among segregating V segments, but an unknown experimental factor could not be ruled out. Because HLA typing was missing for some donors at each locus, association tests included only the typed subset. The 87-base-pair reads could not distinguish some IMGT-functional V segments, including TRBV6-2 and TRBV6-3, so those segments were excluded. The study listed 150 to 200 TCR beta chains as associated with cytomegalovirus. Because counts were too low, around 18 rarely observed V segments, including chromosome 9 orphons, were left out of the earlier analysis of several hundred of the donors. At a false discovery rate of 0.05, a later analysis linked 16,951 TCR beta sequences to specific HLA alleles.

Library preparation used the immunoSEQ multiplex PCR assay. For the multiplex PCR, a mixture combining 60 forward primers for TCR Vbeta segments and 13 reverse primers for TCR Jbeta segments was used. The CDR3 region of rearranged TCR beta genes was amplified from genomic DNA by a multiplex PCR assay. The Illumina HiSeq System was used to sequence the amplified TCR beta libraries as 87-base-pair reads. In the original analysis: A later analysis counted tens of millions of unique TCR beta chains across the 666 repertoires, and roughly 10 million of these chains were shared by at least two donors. Raw reads were error-corrected and collapsed into unique sequences with a nearest-neighbor algorithm that merged closely related sequences to remove PCR and sequencing errors. V, D and J gene segments were assigned by aligning CDR3 sequences to IMGT reference sequences. For a sequence to be retained, a match of at least six nucleotides to both a V gene segment and a J gene segment was required. A rearrangement counted as productive if the CDR3 had no stop codons and remained in frame with V and J, and every other rearrangement counted as non-productive. Following IMGT convention, CDR3 was defined as the stretch from the second conserved V-encoded cysteine up to the conserved J-encoded phenylalanine. Sequences without an unambiguous match to a single V gene segment were excluded from the earlier analysis of several hundred of the donors. In an earlier analysis of about 590 of the donors, a V segment was called functional when productive rearrangements were above 56.7%, and segregating when the standard deviation between donors exceeded 5%. A statistical classification framework was built to diagnose cytomegalovirus status from the catalog of TCR beta chain sequences. In a later analysis, TCR nucleotide sequences were compared against IMGT/GENE-DB human TR gene sequences so that V and J genes could be assigned. Using the TCRdist pipeline, a later analysis assigned CDR3 sequences along with most-parsimonious VDJ recombination scenarios. In a later analysis, every TCR beta chain was defined by the combination of its CDR3 amino acid sequence and its V-gene family, and reads without a unique V-gene family were dropped. In a later analysis, fewer than 650 highly shared, low-generation-probability nucleotide sequences were removed to address suspected cross-contamination and a sequencing artifact. In a later analysis, a clonal expansion index was calculated for each public chain from normalized within-repertoire ranks of inferred template counts. Generation probabilities in a later analysis came from a VDJ recombination model fitted to out-of-frame rearrangements, and those results were checked against IGoR. In a later analysis, TCR-TCR, TCR-HLA and TCR-CMV co-occurrence was scored with hypergeometric tests, and a repertoire-size bias correction was applied to TCR pairs. False discovery rates were estimated in a later analysis by permuting HLA or CMV assignments 20 times. In a later analysis, co-occurring TCRs were grouped using DBSCAN, and TCRdist sequence similarity was added for clustering within HLA-allele-positive subsets. For co-occurrence clustering, repertoires with fewer than 30,000 or more than 120,000 public chains were excluded, along with about five repertoires with anomalous nucleotide sharing. TCRdb's version of the immuneACCESS table is confined to in-frame rearrangements and falls short of the full clone set. An unresolved V gene accounts for under half of the shortfall where checked; the remainder is of unknown origin. For V, J and clone size, that table is used; D and trimming come from the DNA. In all, the sample holds roughly 110,000 clones, and under 80% of those were seen once. 11% to 15% of the sample lies in the top ten.

The cohort was made up of 500 to 800 healthy bone marrow donors. Cohort members were all nominally healthy when sampled, although unrecorded immune exposures were likely present. The donor was CMV seropositive and belonged to the group of 250 to 300 seropositive cohort members. A peripheral blood sample was collected from each donor, and TCR beta sequencing was performed on peripheral blood mononuclear cells. The Qiagen DNeasy Blood Extraction Kit was used to extract genomic DNA from the blood cell samples. CDR1 and CDR2 (MGHDK, SYGVNS) derive from the germline V gene. The CDR3 spans 15 residues, from the cysteine through the phenylalanine. The retained sequence is limited to the CDR3, 45 bases, with the frame set at the first base. Trimming leaves V shorter by 0 bases and J shorter by 6 bases, with the junction holding 6 bases beyond the gene matches.

The source material was PBMCs. The V and J segments used are TRBV25-1 and TRBJ2-7; TRBD1 lines up with 9 middle nucleotides. The TCR originated in a woman in her forties in good health and CMV-seropositive. The nucleotide sequence is given as TGTGCCAGCAGTGAATATGGGACAGGGAGAGGCGAGCAGTACTTC. Translation gives CASSEYGTGRGEQYF.